Below, 4 T cell receptor beta chains from the same sample are listed, as sequenced in a study of tumor-infiltrating lymphocytes in primary liver carcinoma. It was unsorted whole blood that yielded blood RNA, and germline DNA was also extracted. The input was 450 to 500 ng total RNA; TCR beta cDNA was made from it with a constant-region primer. TCR beta libraries came from three nested multiplex PCR rounds using slightly modified ARM-PCR. The two initial PCR rounds, roughly 10 cycles each, used TRBV1-TRBV30 forward and C-beta reverse primers. TCRdb reprocessed the multiplex PCR reads via MiXCR and lists one record per CDR3 protein. The sample includes about 300,000 distinct CDR3 sequences, 65% of them seen just once. The specimen was peripheral blood. The receptors derive from a man aged 35 to 55 with primary liver carcinoma and hepatitis B virus infection.

This clonotype has at least ten counts. V and J are TRBV6-2 or TRBV6-3 and TRBJ2-7; tentative D call: TRBD1 (6 bases). The CDR3 totals 16 residues. The V end lost 2 bases, the J end lost 6 bases, and 20 bases lay between the germline ends. Germline CDR1 MNHEY, CDR2 SVGEGT. The CDR3 DNA follows: TGTGCCAGCAGTTACGACCTTGACAGGCCGCCCTTCGAGCAGTACTTC. Amino acids: CASSYDLDRPPFEQYF.

Only one count was recorded for this clonotype. A read error may produce the germline difference seen at one junction end. This chain uses TRBV29-1 with TRBJ1-2; TRBD1 agrees at 8 bases. The CDR3 is 13 amino acids. Germline CDR1 and CDR2: SQVTM and ANQGSEA. The CDR3 coding sequence is TGTAGCGTCCGATCAGGGGGCGCCTATGACTACACCTTC. Amino acids: CSVRSGGAYDYTF.

A note on this clonotype: One base away lies a much larger clone, so this may be a sequencing read error. This chain links TRBV11-2 with TRBJ2-7, with D maybe TRBD2 (6 bases). CDR3 length: 12 amino acids. Per germline, CDR1 SGHAT and CDR2 FQNNGV. The CDR3 DNA sequence: TGTGCCAACAGCCCAGGGAGGTACGAGCAGTACTTC. It is translated as CANSPGRYEQYF.

The sample holds many counts of this clonotype. CDR3 loop: CASSLERTDTQYF. CDR3 sequence (DNA): TGTGCCAGCAGCTTAGAGAGGACAGATACGCAGTATTTT. The chain recombines TRBV11-2 with TRBJ2-3; D gene uncertain. Germline CDR1 and CDR2: SGHAT and FQNNGV. The CDR3 is 13 amino acids. V gave up 0 bases and J gave up 3 bases, with 4 bases separating them.